What follows is one TCR beta chain and its context. This clonotype was picked up a small number of times. It lacks a known antigen. Base qualities are missing; no much larger clone stands one base away. The library was obtained by 5' RACE. The sequencer listed for this sample is Illumina HiSeq 2500. A second roughly 7 to 11 cycle PCR used a sample-barcoded 5' primer and a J-beta primer mix. A unique molecular identifier was introduced onto each TCR beta cDNA molecule by a template-switch 5' adaptor carrying 12 random nucleotides. Each sample yielded at least 3 million CDR3-containing paired-end reads. First-strand cDNA was synthesized from all RNA with the Mint cDNA synthesis kit, primed by a TRBC-specific oligonucleotide. All cDNA was treated with uracil-DNA glycosylase and then went through a first 18-cycle PCR with the universal primers M1SS and BC2_uni_R. Under the source paper's analysis protocol: For normalization, 1 million high-quality reads, each with a distinct molecular identifier, were randomly selected from each sample. Reads with shared molecular identifiers were discarded instead of being binned into consensus sequences. MiTCR, with a Q25 quality threshold and the strictest error-elimination algorithm, was used for CDR3 identification, clonotype clustering and error correction. A nonparametric unseen species model using Euler transformation provided a lower-bound estimate of total TCR beta diversity. The public reads were quality trimmed at Q25 with fastp and then assembled into clones with MiXCR by TCRdb, keeping productive beta chains. Identical CDR3 proteins give one entry, which carries the most common genes and DNA. Clone size and V and J calls follow TCRdb, not the original study. For this sample the table gives 1.5 million to 2 million distinct CDR3 sequences, of which roughly 30% were detected only once. The top ten clones comprise over 7% of the sample.

This entry is derived from a study of blood T cells in healthy people across ages (dated by TCRdb to about 2015). Concerning the study at large: In model experiments, template switching captured roughly one uniquely barcoded TCR beta cDNA molecule for every two T cells. Using deep sequencing normalized with unique cDNA molecular identifiers, the study measured how TCR beta repertoire diversity changes with age. Donors were grouped into four age groups: young (average approximately 16 years), middle-aged (less than 40), aged (about 60) and long-lived (just over 80). To avoid experimental bias, donors of different ages were spread randomly across the sequencing lanes. Two additional independent replicas of 1 million unique cDNA reads from the same blood draw were analyzed for two donors (one aged 18 to 29 and one aged 80 or older).

Overall study outcomes, separate from this receptor: Estimates of total diversity based on one million sequenced T cells were considered lower bounds and underestimates. As age increased, observed TCR beta diversity per million T cells dropped in a roughly linear way, and a significant reduction was already evident by age about 36. The percentage of naive T cells measured by flow cytometry correlated strongly with observed TCR beta diversity. Compared with the aged group, the long-lived group had more naive CD4+ T cells, fewer expanded clones and increased TCR diversity, a pattern suggesting age selection. The CMV infection status of donors was not known, potentially confounding age-related changes in expanded clonotypes. Since profiling was done on bulk unsorted PBMCs, naive and antigen-experienced compartments could not be conclusively compared.

Donors were 35 to 40 systemically healthy Caucasian individuals from Russia aged roughly 6 to 100 years. Each donor gave about 11 milliliters of peripheral blood, drawn into EDTA-treated Vacutainer tubes. Ficoll-Paque density-gradient centrifugation was used to isolate PBMCs, with at least 6.5 million obtained per sample. Trizol reagent was used to extract total RNA from PBMCs, with at least 5.5 micrograms per sample. The percentages of naive CD45RAhigh/CD27high T cells were determined by flow cytometry on a PBMC aliquot from every donor. CDR1 SGDLS and CDR2 YYNGEE are derived from the germline V gene. V is pared back by 0 bases and J by 6 bases, with 10 bases lying between the germline termini. The CDR3 runs 14 residues from the cysteine to the phenylalanine. Left in the record is the CDR3 DNA by itself, 42 bases read in frame from the first base.

The chain is assembled from TRBV9 and TRBJ2-1, with no confident D gene call. The source of this sequence is a woman between 25 and 40 years old in good health. The sample taken for sequencing was blood. CDR3 region: CASSVAPLGNEQFF. The DNA is TGTGCCAGCAGCGTAGCCCCTTTGGGCAATGAGCAGTTCTTC.